This T cell receptor beta chain derives from a study of patients and donors after allogeneic stem cell transplantation. The table lists this clonotype with a few counts. After removal of 5 bases from V and 2 bases from J, the junction contained 10 bases not matched to a gene. Germline-derived CDR1 and CDR2 are SGHVS and FNYEAQ. This CDR3 spans 17 amino acids. From the RT-PCR reads, TCRdb called clonotypes with MiXCR, one entry per CDR3 protein. This sample carries about 87,000 distinct CDR3 sequences, roughly 4.9% of them seen once, and the ten largest clones take about 2.8%. This chain connects TRBV7-6 to TRBJ2-3; TRBD2 matches 10 bases. The material sequenced was blood, either unsorted or a sorted T cell fraction (not recorded which). The receptor was derived from a human donor who was either an allogeneic HSCT recipient or a stem cell or donor lymphocyte infusion donor (not recorded which). It is not recorded whose cells these are; they may come from a transplant donor. The CDR3 DNA follows: TGTGCCAGCAGCCGACCACTAGCGGGACTCCTCACAGATACGCAGTATTTT. Translating gives CASSRPLAGLLTDTQYF.